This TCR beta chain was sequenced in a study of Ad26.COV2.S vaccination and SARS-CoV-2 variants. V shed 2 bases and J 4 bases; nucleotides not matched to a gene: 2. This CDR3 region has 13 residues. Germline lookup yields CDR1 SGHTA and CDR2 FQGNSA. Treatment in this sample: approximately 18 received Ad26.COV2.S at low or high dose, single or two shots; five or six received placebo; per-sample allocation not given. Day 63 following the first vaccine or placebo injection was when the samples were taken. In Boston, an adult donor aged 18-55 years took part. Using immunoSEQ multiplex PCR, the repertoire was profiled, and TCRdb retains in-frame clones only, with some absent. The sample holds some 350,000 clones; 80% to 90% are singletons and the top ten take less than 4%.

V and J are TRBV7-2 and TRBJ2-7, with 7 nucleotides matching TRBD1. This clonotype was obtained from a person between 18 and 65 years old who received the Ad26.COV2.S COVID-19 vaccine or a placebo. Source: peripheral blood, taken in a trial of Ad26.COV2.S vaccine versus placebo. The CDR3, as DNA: TGTGCCAGCAGCTTACGACAGGGATACGAGCAGTACTTC. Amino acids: CASSLRQGYEQYF.